Sequencing of this T cell receptor (beta chain) was carried out in a study of shared clonotypes between healthy human individuals. Study outcomes and limitations: Larger estimated richness was generally recorded for naive subsets relative to memory subsets.

This clone has just a few counts. What it recognizes is unknown. Trimming left V 5 bases short and J 6 bases short, with 11 bases between. The CDR3 has 14 residues. The germline gives CDR1 SNHLY, CDR2 FYNNEI. Terminally differentiated effector memory CD45RA+ cells were left out of the naive CD8 fraction, which was CD45RO-negative and positively selected for CCR7. The study enrolled healthy HIV-negative adults without recent acute infections or vaccinations as donors. Sorted subsets were amplified in replicate PCRs using approximately 0.2 ug DNA, 30,000 to 35,000 T cell genomes. Clones were sequenced by immunoSEQ multiplex PCR, and TCRdb holds only the in-frame ones, with some missing. The table includes around 2,000,000 clones, approximately 94% detected once.

The chain recombines TRBV2 with TRBJ1-6; D uncertain. Material for sequencing was naive CD8+ T cells sorted from blood. The receptor's source is a young man in good health. CDR3 sequence reads: CASSYGKTNSPLHF. CDR3 nucleotide sequence: TGTGCCAGCAGTTATGGAAAGACTAATTCACCCCTCCACTTT. Complete variable domain (other parts from reference TRBV2 and TRBJ1-6): EPEVTQTPSHQVTQMGQEVILRCVPISNHLYFYWYRQILGQKVEFLVSFYNNEISEKSEIFDDQFSVERPDGSNFTLKIRSTKLEDSAMYFCASSYGKTNSPLHFGNGTRLTVT.